This is a list of T cell receptor beta chains from one sample in a study of cytomegalovirus exposure and HLA in healthy donors. Sequenced by immunoSEQ multiplex PCR; TCRdb stores in-frame clones only, minus some. Reported are 150,000 or so clones; the ten largest clones contain roughly 2%. What was sequenced was PBMCs. All receptors derive from a man aged 30-40 years in good health and CMV-seronegative. CDR3s include the opening cysteine and the closing phenylalanine or tryptophan.

v_gene	j_gene	len	CDR3aa
TRBV9	TRBJ1-2	18	CASRPWTDRPKSNYGYTF
TRBV4-1	TRBJ1-5	13	CASSQDPIQPQHF
TRBV7-3	TRBJ2-3	15	CASSLYGGSTDTQYF
TRBV5-1	TRBJ2-1	17	CASSSAFGQGPYNEQFF
TRBV2	TRBJ1-5	15	CASSATGTGDQPQHF
TRBV10-3	TRBJ1-1	13	CAADRGGRTEAFF
TRBV5-8	TRBJ2-7	15	CASSFKTSGGYEQYF
TRBV13	TRBJ2-3	12	CASESGTDTQYF
TRBV2	TRBJ1-1	13	CASGQGGRTEAFF
TRBV19	TRBJ1-4	16	CASSISRPGVDEKLFF
TRBV7-3	TRBJ2-1	16	CASSSIAGSSYNEQFF
TRBV7-3	TRBJ2-7	13	CASSSGQTYEQYF
TRBV27	TRBJ2-1	16	CASSSTKSSSYNEQFF
TRBV28	TRBJ2-6	17	CASIPGSEYSGANVLTF
TRBV19	TRBJ1-1	13	CASSILTGDGAFF
TRBV6-1	TRBJ2-1	15	CASRELGQSYNEQFF
TRBV7-2	TRBJ2-5	15	CASSSWTGDSETQYF
TRBV7-3	TRBJ2-1	12	CASSLRGNEQFF
TRBV7-7	TRBJ1-1	14	CASSSTAPLTEAFF
TRBV4-2	TRBJ1-1	15	CASSQTGSSNTEAFF
TRBV19	TRBJ2-2	16	CASSTRIKRGTGELFF
TRBV5-1	TRBJ1-2	14	CASSLYGTDESYTF
TRBV5-4	TRBJ2-6	18	CASSLLLAGSSGANVLTF
TRBV9	TRBJ2-2	17	CASSDYPGQGTAGELFF
TRBV2	TRBJ2-5	16	CASSGSSSGSQETQYF
TRBV7-9	TRBJ1-1	14	CASSLTTRQYEAFF
TRBV11-2	TRBJ2-2	16	CASRRGTGLATGELFF
TRBV19	TRBJ1-2	14	CASSSTGLGYGYTF
TRBV19	TRBJ2-2	17	CASEHWGELRGTGELFF
TRBV7-2	TRBJ2-5	13	CASSLLAGETQYF
TRBV19	TRBJ1-1	13	CASSIGANTEAFF
TRBV27	TRBJ2-7	14	CASSSYREEDEQYF
TRBV19	TRBJ2-5	14	CASSEGQGFQTQYF
TRBV14	TRBJ2-1	15	CASSPQHGRLGEQFF
TRBV6-6	TRBJ1-2	15	CASSSPRDRGQGYTF
TRBV10-1	-	15	CASREGTSGLYEQYF
TRBV25-1	TRBJ2-5	15	CASRGSRGPQETQYF
TRBV5-5	TRBJ2-1	15	CASIETSGSRNEQFF
TRBV29-1	TRBJ2-2	14	CSVVPGTNTGELFF
TRBV11-2	TRBJ1-1	16	CASSPHTTTGNAEAFF
TRBV19	TRBJ2-7	17	CASSIYTRGQGSCEQYF
TRBV2	TRBJ2-3	14	CASSVSTGADTQYF
TRBV19	TRBJ2-2	14	CASSSLQQTGELFF
TRBV30	TRBJ2-1	14	CAWTLAGGYNEQFF
TRBV6-1	TRBJ2-7	17	CASSELLAGPTTYEQYF
TRBV7-3	TRBJ1-1	15	CASSLTRDSDTEAFF
TRBV7-7	TRBJ1-3	15	CASSAGQGLGNTIYF
TRBV18	TRBJ2-3	17	CASSPAGLAGGTDTQYF